A single sample gave rise to the 16 T cell receptor beta chains below, sequenced in a study of cytomegalovirus exposure and HLA in healthy donors (dated by TCRdb to 2016 to 2017). The method was the immunoSEQ multiplex PCR assay. For the multiplex PCR, a mixture combining 60 forward primers for TCR Vbeta segments and 13 reverse primers for TCR Jbeta segments was used. TCRdb's version of the immuneACCESS table is confined to in-frame rearrangements and falls short of the full clone set. An unresolved V gene accounts for under half of the shortfall where checked; the remainder is of unknown origin. This sample holds about 150,000 clones; roughly 8.8% were observed only once. The top ten clonotypes cover about 6.7% of the sample. The sequencing input was PBMCs. These receptors were collected from a middle-aged woman in good health and CMV-seropositive.

This clone was detected only a few times. V gene TRBV11-2 combines with J gene TRBJ2-7; D perhaps matches TRBD1 (5 bases). Germline V gene lookup returns CDR1 SGHAT and CDR2 FQNNGV. The CDR3 length is 15 residues. The ends were cut back, 4 bases at V and 3 bases at J, with 16 bases in the middle. CDR3 amino acids: CASSYRFDPLYEQYF. The DNA of the CDR3 is TGTGCCAGCAGCTACAGGTTCGATCCCCTCTACGAGCAGTACTTC.

The rearrangement links TRBV5-6 to TRBJ2-2, with a tentative D call TRBD1 (6 bases). The V gene lost 2 bases and the J gene lost 4 bases, with 9 bases spanning the gap. This CDR3 is 14 amino acids long. The germline V gene has CDR1 SGHDT and CDR2 YYEEEE. In DNA, the CDR3 is TGTGCCAGCAGCTTCGGGACATCCACCGGGGAGCTGTTTTTT. Its protein product is CASSFGTSTGELFF.

This clone was seen more than once but under ten times. The rearrangement links TRBV27 to TRBJ2-7; 13 nucleotides align to TRBD2. Germline loops: CDR1 MNHEY, CDR2 SMNVEV (reference sequence). V was pared by 5 bases and J by 6 bases, with 10 bases of the junction left unmatched. The CDR3 sequence is 16 residues long. The CDR3, as DNA: TGTGCCAGCAGTCCCGAAACTAGCGGGGGGGCCGTCGAGCAGTACTTC. Translating gives CASSPETSGGAVEQYF.

V and J are TRBV15 and TRBJ1-1; the D is unclear. V lost 2 bases and J 5 bases, leaving 12 bases between the germline ends. CDR1 is LNHNV and CDR2 is YYDKDF in the germline V gene (reference sequence). The CDR3 is 14 amino acids. The CDR3 region is CATSRQYEGTEAFF. The DNA for the CDR3 is TGTGCCACCAGCAGACAATATGAGGGTACTGAAGCTTTCTTT.

In this sample, this clone turned up a few times. CDR3 region: CATTMGQGSTGELFF. CDR3 in DNA: TGTGCCACCACTATGGGACAGGGTAGCACCGGGGAGCTGTTTTTT. The chain carries TRBV15 and TRBJ2-2, with 9 bases lining up with TRBD1. Losses at the gene ends were 7 bases for V and 4 bases for J; bases not matched to a gene: 7. The CDR3 spans 15 residues. The germline V gene encodes CDR1 LNHNV and CDR2 YYDKDF (reference sequence).

The chain employs TRBV7-2 and TRBJ2-1; possibly TRBD2 for D (6 bases). The CDR3 contains 17 residues. V dropped 3 bases and J dropped 2 bases, with 17 bases sitting between them. CDR1 and CDR2 (germline): SGHTA, FQGNSA. CDR3 in DNA: TGTGCCAGCAGCTTGTATCTAGCGAGTACGCCCTACAATGAGCAGTTCTTC. Its translation is CASSLYLASTPYNEQFF.

This clone occurred a few times. The chain uses TRBV10-3 and TRBJ2-5; D possibly corresponds to TRBD2 (6 bases). The germline V and J ends were trimmed by 10 bases and 4 bases, with 10 bases remaining between them. Per the germline V gene, CDR1 is ENHRY and CDR2 is SYGVKD. The CDR3 is 11 residues long. In DNA form, the CDR3 reads TGTGCCAGCAGACTAGGAGAGACCCAGTACTTC. Protein: CASRLGETQYF.

As concerns this clone: The sample holds other DNA sequences that translate to the same CDR3. The chain uses TRBV18 and TRBJ1-1, with TRBD1 as a possible D gene (6 bases). This CDR3 spans 13 amino acids. Germline CDR1 KGHSH, CDR2 LQKENI. V was pared by 3 bases and J by 8 bases, with 13 bases between. The CDR3 nucleotides are TGTGCCAGCTCACCGTCCTCCGGGACAGAAGCTTTCTTT. Its translation is CASSPSSGTEAFF.

This clone occurred many times. The chain is built from TRBV6-5 and TRBJ2-7; 7 bases match TRBD2. CDR3 length equals 15 residues. The V and J ends lost 0 bases and 5 bases, in that order; junction bases with no gene match: 7. The germline V gene has CDR1 MNHEY and CDR2 SVGAGI. CDR3 sequence (DNA): TGTGCCAGCAGTTACTCGATCGGGGGAGGGAACGAGCAGTACTTC. It encodes CASSYSIGGGNEQYF.

This clone has just a few counts. The rearrangement joins TRBV27 to TRBJ1-2; 7 nucleotides align to TRBD1. V was clipped by 6 bases and J by 0 bases; unmatched bases: 10. This CDR3 is 16 amino acids long. In germline, CDR1 is MNHEY, CDR2 SMNVEV (reference sequence). CDR3 DNA: TGTGCCAGCAGCCTGTTGGGGACAGAGACTAACTATGGCTACACCTTC. This codes for CASSLLGTETNYGYTF.

This clone came up a few times. This sequence joins TRBV18 and TRBJ1-1, with a weak D call TRBD1 (5 bases). CDR1 and CDR2 (germline): KGHSH, LQKENI. Between the trimmed V and J ends, which lost 3 bases and 5 bases, there was a span of 13 bases. There are 14 residues in the CDR3. The CDR3 DNA follows: TGTGCCAGCTCACCGGGGGGGTCTTTTACTGAAGCTTTCTTT. It encodes CASSPGGSFTEAFF.

This clone was recorded a few times. The chain employs TRBV9 and TRBJ2-1; 8 nucleotides line up with TRBD2. V shed 1 base and J 8 bases; nucleotides not matched to a gene: 2. The CDR3 sequence is 13 residues long. Germline values: CDR1 SGDLS, CDR2 YYNGEE. CDR3 amino acids: CASSVRGGDEQFF. In DNA, the CDR3 is TGTGCCAGCAGCGTACGGGGGGGGGATGAGCAGTTCTTC.

The V gene is TRBV5-4, the J gene TRBJ1-1, with a possible D match to TRBD1 (6 bases). The CDR3 spans 15 residues. V lost 2 bases to trimming and J lost 1 base, with 12 bases between them. Germline V lookup: CDR1 SGHNT, CDR2 YYREEE (reference sequence). CDR3 residues: CASSFPGVSNTEAFF. CDR3 nucleotide sequence: TGTGCCAGCAGCTTCCCAGGGGTCTCGAACACTGAAGCTTTCTTT.

This sequence joins TRBV7-2 and TRBJ1-6; D possibly corresponds to TRBD1 (6 bases). This CDR3 is built from 15 residues. V was cut by 0 bases and J by 14 bases, with 17 bases left in between. CDR1 is SGHTA and CDR2 is FQGNSA in the germline V gene. The CDR3 loop is CASSLAGQGFMTLHF. The CDR3 region has the DNA TGTGCCAGCAGCTTAGCAGGGCAGGGGTTCATGACCCTCCACTTT. The full variable domain, its missing parts supplied by reference TRBV7-2 and TRBJ1-6, is GAGVSQSPSNKVTEKGKDVELRCDPISGHTALYWYRQSLGQGLEFLIYFQGNSAPDKSGLPSDRFSAERTGGSVSTLTIQRTQQEDSAVYLCASSLAGQGFMTLHFGNGTRLTVT.

This chain connects TRBV29-1 to TRBJ1-4; 8 bases line up with TRBD1. The CDR3 contains 13 residues. The germline V gene encodes CDR1 SQVTM and CDR2 ANQGSEA. Trimming took 4 bases from V and 7 from J; bases not matched to a gene: 5. CDR3 bases: TGCAGCGTTGCCTTGGGACAGGTTGAAAAACTGTTTTTT. It yields the protein CSVALGQVEKLFF. The entire variable domain, with the rest obtained from reference TRBV29-1 and TRBJ1-4, is as follows: SAVISQKPSRDICQRGTSLTIQCQVDSQVTMMFWYRQQPGQSLTLIATANQGSEATYESGFVIDKFPISRPNLTFSTLTVSNMSPEDSSIYLCSVALGQVEKLFFGSGTQLSVL.

This chain connects TRBV9 to TRBJ2-2; TRBD2 aligns across 13 bases. J gave up 5 bases and V 3 bases, and 7 bases lay outside the gene matches. This CDR3 comprises 17 residues. CDR1 and CDR2 from the germline V gene are SGDLS and YYNGEE. CDR3 loop: CASSGLAGGVGTGELFF. CDR3 DNA: TGTGCCAGCAGCGGACTAGCGGGGGGTGTGGGGACCGGGGAGCTGTTTTTT.